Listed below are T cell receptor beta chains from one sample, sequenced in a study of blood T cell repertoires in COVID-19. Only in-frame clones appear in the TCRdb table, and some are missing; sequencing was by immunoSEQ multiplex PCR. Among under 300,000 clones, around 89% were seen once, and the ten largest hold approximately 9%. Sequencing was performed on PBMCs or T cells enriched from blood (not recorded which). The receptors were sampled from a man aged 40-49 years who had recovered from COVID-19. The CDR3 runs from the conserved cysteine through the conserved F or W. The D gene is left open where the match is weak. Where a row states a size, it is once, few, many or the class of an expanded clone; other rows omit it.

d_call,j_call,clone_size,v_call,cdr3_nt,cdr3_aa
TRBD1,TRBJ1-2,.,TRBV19,TGTGCCAGTAGTATCGCCGGGACAGGGGTTTACTATGGCTACACCTTC,CASSIAGTGVYYGYTF
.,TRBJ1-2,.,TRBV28,TGTGCCAGCAGCCAAGGGGGGGCTGGTCGCTATGGCTACACCTTC,CASSQGGAGRYGYTF
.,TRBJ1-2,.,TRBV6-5,TGTGCCAGCAGTTACGATGCCAGGGGCCACTATGGCTACACCTTC,CASSYDARGHYGYTF
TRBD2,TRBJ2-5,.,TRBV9,TGTGCCAGCAGCGTCGGTCTAGCGGGAGGAGAGGAGACCCAGTACTTC,CASSVGLAGGEETQYF
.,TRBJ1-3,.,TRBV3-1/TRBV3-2,TGTGCCAGCAGCCCGAGAAGATTCTCTGGAAACACCATATATTTT,CASSPRRFSGNTIYF
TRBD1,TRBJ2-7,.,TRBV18,TGTGCCAGCTCACCCTCGGGACAGTATGCGTACTACGAGCAGTACTTC,CASSPSGQYAYYEQYF
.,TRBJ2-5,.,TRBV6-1,TGTGCCAGCAGTGAAAGGTACGGCGGAGAGACCCAGTACTTC,CASSERYGGETQYF
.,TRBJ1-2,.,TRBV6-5,TGTGCCAGCTCCGTGACAGGCGGTGGCTACACCTTC,CASSVTGGGYTF
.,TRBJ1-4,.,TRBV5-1,TGCGCCAGCAGCGTTCTACGGGACAAGACCGAAAAACTGTTTTTT,CASSVLRDKTEKLFF
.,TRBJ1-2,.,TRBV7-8,TGTGCCAGCAGCTTAGCACTGCCGGGGGGAAGGTTCGATGGCTACACCTTC,CASSLALPGGRFDGYTF
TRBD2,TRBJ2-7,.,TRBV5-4,TGTGCCAGCAGCTTGAAGTGGAGCGGGGGATCGGACGAGCAGTACTTC,CASSLKWSGGSDEQYF
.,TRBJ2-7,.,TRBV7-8,TGTGCCAGCAGCGCACCGCAGGGTTACGAGCAGTACTTC,CASSAPQGYEQYF
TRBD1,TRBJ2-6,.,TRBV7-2,TGTGCCAGCAGCTTAGACGGACAGGGGGCGGCTGGGGCCAACGTCCTGACTTTC,CASSLDGQGAAGANVLTF
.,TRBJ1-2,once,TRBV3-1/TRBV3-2,TGTGCCAGCAGCCAATATGATAGTTATGCTTTGGGCTACACCTTC,CASSQYDSYALGYTF
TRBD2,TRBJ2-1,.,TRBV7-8,TGTGCCAGCAGCCCTTCCCTAGGACTAGCGGGGGGCAGCTCCTACAATGAGCAGTTCTTC,CASSPSLGLAGGSSYNEQFF
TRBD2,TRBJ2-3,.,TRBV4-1,TGCGCCAGCAGCCAAAGAGCGGGGGGTGGGGTCACAGATACGCAGTATTTT,CASSQRAGGGVTDTQYF
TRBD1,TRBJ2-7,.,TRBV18,TGTGCCAGCTCACCATTGGGACAGGCCGGAACAATCTACGAGCAGTACTTC,CASSPLGQAGTIYEQYF
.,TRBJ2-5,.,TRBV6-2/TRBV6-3,TGTGCCAGCAGTTACCCGGAGACCCAGTACTTC,CASSYPETQYF
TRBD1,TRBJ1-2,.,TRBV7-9,TGTGCCAGCAGCTTAGGGGACAGCGCTTATGGCTACACCTTC,CASSLGDSAYGYTF
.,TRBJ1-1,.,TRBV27,TGTGCCAGCAGTTACCCCGGGACAACTCAAGCTTTCTTT,CASSYPGTTQAFF
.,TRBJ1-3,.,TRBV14,TGTGCCAGCAGCCAAGAGCTGACAGCCTCTGGAAACACCATATATTTT,CASSQELTASGNTIYF
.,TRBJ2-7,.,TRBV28,TGTGCCAGCAGAGTAGCAGGGATCGACGAGCAGTACTTC,CASRVAGIDEQYF
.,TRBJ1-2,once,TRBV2,TGTGCCAGCAGTGACAGGGAAGGGGTTTATGGCTACACCTTC,CASSDREGVYGYTF
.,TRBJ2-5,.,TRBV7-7,TGTGCTAGCAGCTTACTCGGGGGGCCGGGAGAGACCCAGTACTTC,CASSLLGGPGETQYF
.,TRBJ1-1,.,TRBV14,TGTGCCAGCAGCCAAGAACAGTACACTGAAGCTTTCTTT,CASSQEQYTEAFF
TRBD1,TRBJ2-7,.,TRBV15,TGTGCCACCAGCAACCTAGGACAGGGGAGACACTACGAGCAGTACTTC,CATSNLGQGRHYEQYF
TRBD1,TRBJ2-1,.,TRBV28,TGTGCCAGCAGTTTCTACAGGGGGGCCGAGCAGTTCTTC,CASSFYRGAEQFF
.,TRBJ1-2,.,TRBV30,TGTGCCTGGATTAACAGTTTTTATGGCTACACCTTC,CAWINSFYGYTF
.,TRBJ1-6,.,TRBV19,TGTGCCAGTAGTATAGGGGGAGATTCACCCCTCCACTTT,CASSIGGDSPLHF
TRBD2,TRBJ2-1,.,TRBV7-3,TGTGCCAGCAGCTTGAGTAGCGGGAGGTACAATGAGCAGTTCTTC,CASSLSSGRYNEQFF
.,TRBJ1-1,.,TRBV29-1,TGCAGCGGGCGGGAGCTGAACACTGAAGCTTTCTTT,CSGRELNTEAFF
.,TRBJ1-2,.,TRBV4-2,TGTGCCAGCAGCCAAGAAGGCGGTGGCTACACCTTC,CASSQEGGGYTF
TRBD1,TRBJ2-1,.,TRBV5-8,TGTGCCAGCAGCCCCGGACAGGGAGCTGACAATGAGCAGTTCTTC,CASSPGQGADNEQFF
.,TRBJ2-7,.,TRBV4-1,TGCGCCAGCAGCCAGGGGGCCTCATGGGGGGAGCAGTACTTC,CASSQGASWGEQYF
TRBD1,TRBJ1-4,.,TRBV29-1,TGCAGCGCCAGGACAGGGGGGAGGGAAAAACTGTTTTTT,CSARTGGREKLFF
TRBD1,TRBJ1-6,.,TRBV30,TGTGCCTGTACGACAGGGTTCGTTAATTCACCCCTCCACTTT,CACTTGFVNSPLHF